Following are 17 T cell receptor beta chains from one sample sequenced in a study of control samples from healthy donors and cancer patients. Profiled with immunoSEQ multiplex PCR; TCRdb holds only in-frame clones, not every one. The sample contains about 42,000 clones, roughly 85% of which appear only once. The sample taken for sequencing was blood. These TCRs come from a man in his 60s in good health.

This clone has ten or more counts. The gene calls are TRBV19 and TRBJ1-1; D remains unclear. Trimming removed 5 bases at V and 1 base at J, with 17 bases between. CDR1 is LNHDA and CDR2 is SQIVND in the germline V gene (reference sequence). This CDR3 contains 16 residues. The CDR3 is CASSLRPVDKNTEAFF. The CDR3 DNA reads TGTGCCAGTAGTTTACGACCGGTTGACAAGAACACTGAAGCTTTCTTT.

The CDR3 sequence: CASSLKSGGFGPDTQYF. CDR3 in DNA: TGTGCCAGCAGCTTAAAATCCGGGGGCTTTGGCCCAGATACGCAGTATTTT. V and J are TRBV11-2 and TRBJ2-3; the D call may be TRBD1 or TRBD2 (6 bases each). The germline V gene has CDR1 SGHAT and CDR2 FQNNGV. The length of the CDR3 is 17 residues. Trimming left V 2 bases short and J 4 bases short, with 19 bases between. The full variable domain, with the rest looked up from reference TRBV11-2 and TRBJ2-3, is EAGVAQSPRYKIIEKRQSVAFWCNPISGHATLYWYQQILGQGPKLLIQFQNNGVVDDSQLPKDRFSAERLKGVDSTLKIQPAKLEDSAVYLCASSLKSGGFGPDTQYFGPGTRLTVL.

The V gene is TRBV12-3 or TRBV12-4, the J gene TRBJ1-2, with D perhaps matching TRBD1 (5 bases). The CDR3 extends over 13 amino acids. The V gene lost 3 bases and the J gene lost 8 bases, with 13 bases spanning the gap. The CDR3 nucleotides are TGTGCCAGCAGTTTCTCCGGGGGAGGAGGCTACACCTTC. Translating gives CASSFSGGGGYTF.

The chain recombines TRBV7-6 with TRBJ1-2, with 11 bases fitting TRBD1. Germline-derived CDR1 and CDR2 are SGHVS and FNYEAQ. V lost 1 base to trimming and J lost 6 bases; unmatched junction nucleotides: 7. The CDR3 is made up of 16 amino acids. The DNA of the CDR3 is TGTGCCAGCAGCTTAGAAGCGGACAGGGGGCTCCATGGCTACACCTTC. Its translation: CASSLEADRGLHGYTF.

DNA of the CDR3: TGTGCCAGCAGCTTGGGCCCCCGGAGCCCTCAGCCCCAGCATTTT. It yields the protein CASSLGPRSPQPQHF. V usage is TRBV5-5 and J usage is TRBJ1-5; no clear D gene. This CDR3 spans 15 amino acids. V lost 0 bases and J 6 bases, leaving 13 bases between the germline ends. CDR1 and CDR2 (germline): SGHKS, YYEKEE (reference sequence). Full variable domain (outside the CDR3, taken from reference TRBV5-5 and TRBJ1-5): DAGVTQSPTHLIKTRGQQVTLRCSPISGHKSVSWYQQVLGQGPQFIFQYYEKEERGRGNFPDRFSARQFPNYSSELNVNALLLGDSALYLCASSLGPRSPQPQHFGDGTRLSIL.

CDR3 amino acids: CSASDDRVAEAFF. The CDR3 DNA reads TGCAGTGCTAGTGATGACAGGGTGGCTGAAGCTTTCTTT. The chain combines TRBV20-1 with TRBJ1-1; 7 bases are a match to TRBD1. V lost 3 bases, J lost 6 bases, and 7 bases stayed unmatched. Germline V gene sequence: CDR1 DFQATT, CDR2 SNEGSKA (reference sequence). This CDR3 comprises 13 residues.

In DNA, the CDR3 is TGCGCCAGCAGTTTCGCAGGGCTCGGGTACGAGCAGTACTTC. Encoded protein: CASSFAGLGYEQYF. The J gene is TRBJ2-7, the V gene TRBV5-1, with a tentative D call TRBD1 (5 bases). CDR3 size: 14 residues. CDR1 is SGHRS and CDR2 is YFSETQ in the germline V gene. The V end was cut by 5 bases, the J end by 4 bases, with 16 bases between. Supplemented by reference TRBV5-1 and TRBJ2-7, the full variable domain reads KAGVTQTPRYLIKTRGQQVTLSCSPISGHRSVSWYQQTPGQGLQFLFEYFSETQRNKGNFPGRFSGRQFSNSRSEMNVSTLELGDSALYLCASSFAGLGYEQYFGPGTRLTVT.

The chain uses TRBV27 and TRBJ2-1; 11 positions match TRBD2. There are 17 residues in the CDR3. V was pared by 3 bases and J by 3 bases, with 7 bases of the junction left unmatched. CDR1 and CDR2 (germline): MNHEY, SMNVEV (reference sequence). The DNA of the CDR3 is TGTGCCAGCAGTTTCCCACTAGCGGGAGCCCTCTACAATGAGCAGTTCTTC. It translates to CASSFPLAGALYNEQFF.

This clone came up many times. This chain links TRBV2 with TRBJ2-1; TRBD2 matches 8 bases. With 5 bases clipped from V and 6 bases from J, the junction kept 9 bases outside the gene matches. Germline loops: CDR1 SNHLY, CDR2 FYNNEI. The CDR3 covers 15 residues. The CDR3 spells CASSKSGSPGNEQFF. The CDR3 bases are TGTGCCAGCAGTAAGAGCGGGAGTCCCGGCAATGAGCAGTTCTTC.

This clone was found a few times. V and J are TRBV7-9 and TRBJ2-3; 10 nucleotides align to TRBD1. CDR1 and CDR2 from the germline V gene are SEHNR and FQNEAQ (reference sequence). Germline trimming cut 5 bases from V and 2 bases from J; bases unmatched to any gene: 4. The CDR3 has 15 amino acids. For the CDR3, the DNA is TGTGCCAGCAGCCGAGGACAGGGGGACACAGATACGCAGTATTTT. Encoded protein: CASSRGQGDTDTQYF.

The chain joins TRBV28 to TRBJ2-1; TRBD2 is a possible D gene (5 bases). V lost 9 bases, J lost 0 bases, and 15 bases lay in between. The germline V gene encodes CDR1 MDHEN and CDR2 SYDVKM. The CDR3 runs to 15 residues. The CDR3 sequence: CASPPSGSSYNEQFF. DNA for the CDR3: TGTGCCAGTCCCCCCAGCGGTAGCTCCTACAATGAGCAGTTCTTC.

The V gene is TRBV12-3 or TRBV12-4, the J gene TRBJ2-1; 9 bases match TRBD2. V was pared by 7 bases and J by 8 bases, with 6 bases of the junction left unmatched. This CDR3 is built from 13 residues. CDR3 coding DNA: TGTGCCAGCACCGTAGCGGGAGTGGATGAGCAGTTCTTC. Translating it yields CASTVAGVDEQFF.

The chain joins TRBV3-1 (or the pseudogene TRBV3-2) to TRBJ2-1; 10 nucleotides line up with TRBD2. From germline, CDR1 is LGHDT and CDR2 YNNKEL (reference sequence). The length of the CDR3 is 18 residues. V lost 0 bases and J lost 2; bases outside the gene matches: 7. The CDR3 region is CASSQDRSGGATYNEQFF. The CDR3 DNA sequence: TGTGCCAGCAGCCAAGATCGGAGCGGGGGGGCCACCTACAATGAGCAGTTCTTC.

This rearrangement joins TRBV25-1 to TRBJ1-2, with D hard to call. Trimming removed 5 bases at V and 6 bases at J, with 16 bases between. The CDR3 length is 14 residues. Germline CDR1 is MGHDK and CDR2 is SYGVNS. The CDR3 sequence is CASSSGPLSHGYTF. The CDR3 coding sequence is TGTGCCAGCAGTTCGGGCCCCCTTTCCCATGGCTACACCTTC.

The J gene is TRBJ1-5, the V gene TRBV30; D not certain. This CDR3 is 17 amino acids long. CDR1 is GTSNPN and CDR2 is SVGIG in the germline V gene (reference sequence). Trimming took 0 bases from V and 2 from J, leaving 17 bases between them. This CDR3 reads CAWSVRYRSGGNQPQHF. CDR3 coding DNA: TGTGCCTGGAGTGTAAGGTACAGATCAGGAGGCAATCAGCCCCAGCATTTT. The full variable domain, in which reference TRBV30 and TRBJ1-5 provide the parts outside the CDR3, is SQTIHQWPATLVQPVGSPLSLECTVEGTSNPNLYWYRQAAGRGLQLLFYSVGIGQISSEVPQNLSASRPQDRQFILSSKKLLLSDSGFYLCAWSVRYRSGGNQPQHFGDGTRLSIL.

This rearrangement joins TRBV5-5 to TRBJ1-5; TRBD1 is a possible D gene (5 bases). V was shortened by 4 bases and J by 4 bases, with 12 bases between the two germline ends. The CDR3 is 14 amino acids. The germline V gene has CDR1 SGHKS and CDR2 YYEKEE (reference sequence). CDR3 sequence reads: CASSVRDGNQPQHF. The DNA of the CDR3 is TGTGCCAGCAGCGTCCGGGACGGAAATCAGCCCCAGCATTTT.

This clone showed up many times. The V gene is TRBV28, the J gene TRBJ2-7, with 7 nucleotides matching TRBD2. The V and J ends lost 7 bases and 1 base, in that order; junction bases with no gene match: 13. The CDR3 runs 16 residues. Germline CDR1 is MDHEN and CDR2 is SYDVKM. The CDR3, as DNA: TGTGCCAGCACCCCTTTGGTGGCGGGAGTATCCTACGAGCAGTACTTC. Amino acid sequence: CASTPLVAGVSYEQYF.